One T cell receptor (beta chain) is described in this entry. Its antigen remains unidentified. These data belong to a study of cytomegalovirus exposure and HLA in healthy donors. Points from the study as a whole: As was reported, the classifier diagnosed cytomegalovirus status with high specificity and sensitivity. Among TCR beta chains, those listed as cytomegalovirus-associated numbered about 160. It was confirmed in vitro that three of the CMV-associated chains were specific for CMV antigens. Rare TCR sequences predominated, though certain public TCRs were found in many donors.

TCRdb's copy holds only in-frame clones and misses some; the assay was immunoSEQ multiplex PCR. The sample shows roughly 150,000 clones, about 80% of them seen only once. Looked up from germline, CDR1 is LNHNV and CDR2 is YYDKDF (reference sequence). The ends were cut back, 0 bases at V and 0 bases at J, with 10 bases in the middle. The CDR3 covers 16 residues. The sequenced sample consisted of PBMCs. The TCR originated in a man younger than 40 in good health and CMV-seropositive. The rearrangement uses TRBV15 and TRBJ2-3, with D possibly being TRBD2 (6 bases). CDR3 coding DNA: TGTGCCACCAGCAGAGAGACGACTAGAAGCACAGATACGCAGTATTTT. Protein product: CATSRETTRSTDTQYF.